This T cell receptor (beta chain) came from a study of T cells expressing NK-cell markers. Each CDR3 protein gets one entry in TCRdb, which reprocessed the 5' RACE reads and gives no DNA. The sample table includes over 150,000 distinct CDR3 sequences. The CDR3 length is 13 residues. CDR1 is SEHNR, CDR2 FQNEAQ, per germline (reference sequence). V gene TRBV7-9 combines with J gene TRBJ2-5. Sequenced material: blood T cells: a sorted CD56 or NKG2C T cell subset, CD4+ or CD8+ T cells, or bulk PBMC T cells (not recorded which). This clonotype was sampled from a woman in her fifties or sixties in good health. CDR3 loop: CASSPVIQETQYF.